The clone carrying this TCR beta chain was picked up a small number of times. This entry comes from a study of cytomegalovirus exposure and HLA in healthy donors. The study ran its PCR with 60 Vbeta and 13 Jbeta primers. This table comes from immunoSEQ multiplex PCR, and its TCRdb copy is limited to in-frame clones, with some not included. Of roughly 180,000 clones in the sample, roughly 75% were seen once. This TCR derives from a female donor in good health and CMV-seronegative. The sequencing sample was made of PBMCs.

This CDR3 reads CASSSAGLSSYEQYF. DNA of the CDR3: TGTGCCAGCAGTTCAGCGGGACTAAGCTCCTACGAGCAGTACTTC. This sequence joins TRBV28 and TRBJ2-7, with 7 positions matching TRBD2. Germline V CDR1 and CDR2: MDHEN, SYDVKM. V dropped 4 bases and J dropped 0; count of bases not matched to a gene: 6. The CDR3 runs to 15 residues.